The entry that follows covers one T cell receptor (beta chain) sequence. This sample is part of a study of cytomegalovirus exposure and HLA in healthy donors. V gave up 0 bases and J gave up 7 bases, with 13 bases separating them. Germline V gene lookup returns CDR1 LGHNA and CDR2 YSLEER. The CDR3 totals 14 residues. A multiplex PCR was run with 60 Vbeta primers and 13 Jbeta primers. How the authors handled the data: Later, some 75 million unique TCR beta chains were counted in an analysis, and roughly 10 million of them were shared. This table comes from immunoSEQ multiplex PCR, and its TCRdb copy is limited to in-frame clones, with some not included. V and J calls and clone size are given by that table; D and trimming were obtained from the DNA. The table has about 260,000 clones, 70% to 90% seen once.

The chain is built from TRBV4-3 and TRBJ2-7; a weak D match, TRBD2 (6 bases). Sequencing input: PBMCs. The receptor was derived from a woman aged 40-49 years in good health and CMV-seropositive. The CDR3 loop reads CASSQDYPEGEQYF. In nucleotides, the CDR3 is TGCGCCAGCAGCCAAGATTATCCGGAGGGGGAGCAGTACTTC.